This note documents a single T cell receptor (beta chain) sequence. The record originates from a study of blood T cell repertoires in COVID-19. Study at large: Samples taken during acute and convalescent COVID-19 were collected in the United States, Italy and Spain. T cells, B-cell-depleted T cells, or PBMCs supplied cDNA or gDNA.

Under the authors' procedure: Amplified reference gene primers provided the basis for estimating nucleated cell counts. The assay was immunoSEQ multiplex PCR, and TCRdb's table has in-frame clones only and misses some. That table furnishes V, J and clone size, whereas the DNA furnished D and trimming. The data hold about 36,000 clones, with around 80% observed a single time. Germline V gene lookup returns CDR1 DFQATT and CDR2 SNEGSKA (reference sequence). V was cut by 1 base and J by 3 bases, with 4 bases left in between. This CDR3 has 11 amino acids. The V gene is TRBV20-1, the J gene TRBJ2-7; D is uncertain. What was sequenced was peripheral blood. This TCR came from a man in his 60s with acute or convalescent COVID-19. The CDR3 here is CSARGNYEQYF. DNA for the CDR3: TGCAGTGCTAGAGGTAACTACGAGCAGTACTTC.